The clone carrying this T cell receptor (beta chain) was observed many times. Its antigen is not identified. The data stem from a study of T-cell memory formation after mild COVID-19. Libraries for TCRalpha and TCRbeta carried sample barcodes and unique molecular identifiers via 5'RACE. TCRdb processed the 5' RACE reads anew with MiXCR; each CDR3 protein has one entry. This table has about 200,000 distinct CDR3 sequences, 9% to 10% appearing once. General study results and limits: CD4+ contracting clones were mainly CM and EM; CD8+ ones, EMRA. The study detected some responding clones in pre-infection memory, suggesting cross-reactive memory joined.

Germline assignment: CDR1 SGHTA and CDR2 FQGNSA. With 3 bases removed from V and 3 bases from J, the gap between germline ends came to 2 bases. The CDR3 is made up of 11 amino acids. This chain joins TRBV7-2 and TRBJ1-1; D call uncertain. Sequencing was carried out using PBMCs or a T cell subset sorted from them (not recorded which). The sequence was obtained from a man aged 18 to 30 who had mild COVID-19 (a few samples of this study predate the infection). Cell type and time point are not known. CDR3 sequence (DNA): TGTGCCAGCAGCTTTTACACTGAAGCTTTCTTT. This sequence encodes CASSFYTEAFF.